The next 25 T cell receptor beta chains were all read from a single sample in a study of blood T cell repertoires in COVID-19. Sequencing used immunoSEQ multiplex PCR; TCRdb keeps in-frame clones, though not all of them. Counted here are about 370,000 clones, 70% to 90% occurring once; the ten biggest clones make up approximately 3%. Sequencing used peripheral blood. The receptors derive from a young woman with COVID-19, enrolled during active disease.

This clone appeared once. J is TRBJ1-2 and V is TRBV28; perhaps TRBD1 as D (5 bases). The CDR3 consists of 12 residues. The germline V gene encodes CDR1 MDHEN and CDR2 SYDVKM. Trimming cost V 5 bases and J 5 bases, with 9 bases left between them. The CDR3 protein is CASSGTEYGYTF. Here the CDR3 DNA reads TGTGCCAGCAGTGGGACTGAGTATGGCTACACCTTC.

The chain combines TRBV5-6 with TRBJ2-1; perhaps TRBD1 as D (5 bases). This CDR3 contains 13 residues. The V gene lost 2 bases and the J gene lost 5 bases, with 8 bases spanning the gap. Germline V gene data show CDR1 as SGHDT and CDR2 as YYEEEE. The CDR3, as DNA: TGTGCCAGCAGCTTATCACAGGACAATGAGCAGTTCTTC. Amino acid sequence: CASSLSQDNEQFF.

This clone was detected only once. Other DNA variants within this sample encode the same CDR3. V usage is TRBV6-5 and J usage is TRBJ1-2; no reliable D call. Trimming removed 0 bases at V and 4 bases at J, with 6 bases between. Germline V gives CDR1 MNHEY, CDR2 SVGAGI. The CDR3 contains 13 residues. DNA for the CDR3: TGTGCCAGCAGTTACTCTAGAGCCTATGGCTACACCTTC. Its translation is CASSYSRAYGYTF.

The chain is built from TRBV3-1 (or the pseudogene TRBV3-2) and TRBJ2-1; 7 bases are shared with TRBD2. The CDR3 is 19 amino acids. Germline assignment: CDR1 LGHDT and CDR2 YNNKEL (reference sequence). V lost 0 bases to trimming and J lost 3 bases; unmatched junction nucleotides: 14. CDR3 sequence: CASSQEVIGRGDVYNEQFF. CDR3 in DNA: TGTGCCAGCAGCCAAGAGGTTATCGGCCGGGGGGACGTCTACAATGAGCAGTTCTTC.

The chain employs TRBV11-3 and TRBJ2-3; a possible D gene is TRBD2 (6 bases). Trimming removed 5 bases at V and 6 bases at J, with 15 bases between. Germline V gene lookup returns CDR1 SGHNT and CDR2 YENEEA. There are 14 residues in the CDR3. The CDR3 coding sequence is TGTGCCAGCAGCCCGAGACTAGAGGCGGATACGCAGTATTTT. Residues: CASSPRLEADTQYF.

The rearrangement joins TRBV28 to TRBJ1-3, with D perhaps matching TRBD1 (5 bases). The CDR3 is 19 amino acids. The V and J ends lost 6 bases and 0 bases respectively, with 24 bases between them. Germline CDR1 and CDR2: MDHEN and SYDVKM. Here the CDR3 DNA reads TGTGCCAGCAGGGGGGGTGTCCCCGGCAGGCTAAGCTCTGGAAACACCATATATTTT. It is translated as CASRGGVPGRLSSGNTIYF.

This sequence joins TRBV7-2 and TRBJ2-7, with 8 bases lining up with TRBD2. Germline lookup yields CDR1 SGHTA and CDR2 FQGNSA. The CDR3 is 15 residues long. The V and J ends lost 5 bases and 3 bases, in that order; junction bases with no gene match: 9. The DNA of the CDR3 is TGTGCCAGCAGCCCCCCCACTAGCGGTGACTACGAGCAGTACTTC. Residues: CASSPPTSGDYEQYF.

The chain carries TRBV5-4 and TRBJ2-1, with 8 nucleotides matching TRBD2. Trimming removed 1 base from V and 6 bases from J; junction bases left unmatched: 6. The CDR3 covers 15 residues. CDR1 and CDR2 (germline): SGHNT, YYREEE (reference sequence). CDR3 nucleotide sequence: TGTGCCAGCAGCTTGAGTCTAGCGGGCCCCAATGAGCAGTTCTTC. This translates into CASSLSLAGPNEQFF.

CDR3 sequence reads: CASSLGLAGGPSMGEFF. In nucleotides, the CDR3 is TGTGCCAGCAGCTTGGGGCTAGCGGGGGGCCCGTCGATGGGTGAGTTCTTC. This chain connects TRBV5-6 to TRBJ2-1; 11 nucleotides match TRBD2. Germline loops: CDR1 SGHDT, CDR2 YYEEEE. J lost 14 bases, V lost 0 bases, and 16 bases had no gene match. The CDR3 runs to 17 residues.

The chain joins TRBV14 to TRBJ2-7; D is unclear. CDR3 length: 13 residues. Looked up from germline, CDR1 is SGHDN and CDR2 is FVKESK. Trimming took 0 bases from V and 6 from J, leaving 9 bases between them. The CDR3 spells CASSQDYWSEQYV. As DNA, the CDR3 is TGTGCCAGCAGCCAAGACTATTGGAGCGAGCAGTACGTC.

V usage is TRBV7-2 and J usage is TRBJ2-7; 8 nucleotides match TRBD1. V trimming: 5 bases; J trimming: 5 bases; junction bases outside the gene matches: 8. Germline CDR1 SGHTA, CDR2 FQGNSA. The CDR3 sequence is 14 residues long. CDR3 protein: CASSLGQGVDEQYF. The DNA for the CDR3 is TGTGCCAGCAGCCTTGGACAGGGTGTCGACGAGCAGTACTTC. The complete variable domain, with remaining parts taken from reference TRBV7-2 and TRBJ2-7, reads GAGVSQSPSNKVTEKGKDVELRCDPISGHTALYWYRQSLGQGLEFLIYFQGNSAPDKSGLPSDRFSAERTGGSVSTLTIQRTQQEDSAVYLCASSLGQGVDEQYFGPGTRLTVT.

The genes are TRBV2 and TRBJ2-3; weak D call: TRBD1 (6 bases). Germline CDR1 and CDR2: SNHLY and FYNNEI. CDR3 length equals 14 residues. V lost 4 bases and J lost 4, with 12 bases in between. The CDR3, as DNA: TGTGCCAGCAGTGCTCTACAGGGTGCAGATACGCAGTATTTT. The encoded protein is CASSALQGADTQYF.

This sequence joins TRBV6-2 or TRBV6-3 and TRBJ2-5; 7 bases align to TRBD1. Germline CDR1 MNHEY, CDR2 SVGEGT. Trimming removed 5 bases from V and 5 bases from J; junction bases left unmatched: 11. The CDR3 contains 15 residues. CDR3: CASSPQGEPGETQYF. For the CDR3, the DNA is TGTGCCAGCAGTCCGCAGGGGGAGCCGGGGGAGACCCAGTACTTC.

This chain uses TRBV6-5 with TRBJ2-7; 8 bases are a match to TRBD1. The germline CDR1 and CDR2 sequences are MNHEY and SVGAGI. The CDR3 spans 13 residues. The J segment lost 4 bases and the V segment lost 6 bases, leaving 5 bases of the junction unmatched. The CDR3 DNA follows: TGTGCCAGCAGGTACGGGACAGGTTACGAGCAGTACTTC. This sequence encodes CASRYGTGYEQYF.

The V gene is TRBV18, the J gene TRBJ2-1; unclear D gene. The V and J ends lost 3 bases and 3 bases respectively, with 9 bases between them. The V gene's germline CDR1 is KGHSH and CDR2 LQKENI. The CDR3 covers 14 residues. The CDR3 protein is CASSPGRDYNEQFF. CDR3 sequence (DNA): TGTGCCAGCTCACCGGGCAGAGACTACAATGAGCAGTTCTTC. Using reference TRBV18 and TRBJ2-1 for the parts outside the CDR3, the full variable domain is NAGVMQNPRHLVRRRGQEARLRCSPMKGHSHVYWYRQLPEEGLKFMVYLQKENIIDESGMPKERFSAEFPKEGPSILRIQQVVRGDSAAYFCASSPGRDYNEQFFGPGTRLTVL.

The CDR3 region is CASSARARETQYF. In nucleotides, the CDR3 is TGTGCCAGCAGCGCACGAGCTAGGGAGACCCAGTACTTC. The V and J genes are TRBV7-2 and TRBJ2-5, with no clear D. This CDR3 contains 13 residues. V shed 5 bases and J shed 5 bases, with 12 bases lying between them. Germline loops: CDR1 SGHTA, CDR2 FQGNSA. The full variable domain, its missing parts supplied by reference TRBV7-2 and TRBJ2-5, is GAGVSQSPSNKVTEKGKDVELRCDPISGHTALYWYRQSLGQGLEFLIYFQGNSAPDKSGLPSDRFSAERTGGSVSTLTIQRTQQEDSAVYLCASSARARETQYFGPGTRLLVL.

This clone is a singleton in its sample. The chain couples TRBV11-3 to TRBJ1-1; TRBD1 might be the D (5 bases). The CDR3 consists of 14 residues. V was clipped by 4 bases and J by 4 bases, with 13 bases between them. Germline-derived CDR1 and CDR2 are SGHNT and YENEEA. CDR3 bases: TGTGCCAGCAGCTCCGGGGGTCAGGTCACTGAAGCTTTCTTT. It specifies CASSSGGQVTEAFF.

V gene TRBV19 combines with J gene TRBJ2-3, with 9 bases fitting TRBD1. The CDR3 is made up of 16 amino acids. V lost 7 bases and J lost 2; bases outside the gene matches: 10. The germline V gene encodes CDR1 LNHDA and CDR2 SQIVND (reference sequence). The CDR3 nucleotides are TGTGCCAGTAAAAGTCCGGGACAGGGTGTCACAGATACGCAGTATTTT. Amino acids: CASKSPGQGVTDTQYF.

Written as DNA, the CDR3 is TGTGCCAGCAGCAAAGCTGGGGGCAGACAGCGCAGAAGCTCCTACGAGCAGTACGTC. This gives the protein CASSKAGGRQRRSSYEQYV. This chain links TRBV21-1 with TRBJ2-7; the D call of TRBD1 is as the table states it, not checked on the DNA. TRBV21-1 is listed as a pseudogene. The CDR3 is made up of 19 amino acids.

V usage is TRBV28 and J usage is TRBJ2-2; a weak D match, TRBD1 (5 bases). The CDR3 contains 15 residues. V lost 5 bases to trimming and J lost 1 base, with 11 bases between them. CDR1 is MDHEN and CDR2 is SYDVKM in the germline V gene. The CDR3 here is CASSPRQGNTGELFF. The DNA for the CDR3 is TGTGCCAGCAGTCCCCGTCAGGGGAACACCGGGGAGCTGTTTTTT.

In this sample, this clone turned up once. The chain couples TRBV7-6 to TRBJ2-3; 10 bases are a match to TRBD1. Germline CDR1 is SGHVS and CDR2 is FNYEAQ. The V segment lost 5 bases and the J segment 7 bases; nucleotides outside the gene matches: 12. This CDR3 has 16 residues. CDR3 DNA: TGTGCCAGCAGCAGACAGGGGGCGGGAGTTCAAAATACGCAGTATTTT. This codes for CASSRQGAGVQNTQYF.

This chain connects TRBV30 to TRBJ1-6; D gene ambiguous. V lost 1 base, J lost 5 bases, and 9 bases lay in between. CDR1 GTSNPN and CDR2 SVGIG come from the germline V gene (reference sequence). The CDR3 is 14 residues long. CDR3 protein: CAWSELEDNSPLHF. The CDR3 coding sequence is TGTGCCTGGAGTGAACTGGAGGATAATTCACCCCTCCACTTT.

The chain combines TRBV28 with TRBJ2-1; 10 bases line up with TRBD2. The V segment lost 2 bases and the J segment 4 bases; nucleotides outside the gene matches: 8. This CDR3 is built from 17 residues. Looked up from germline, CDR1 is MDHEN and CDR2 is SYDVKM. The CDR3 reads CASSLRGAGGSYNEQFF. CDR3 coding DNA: TGTGCCAGCAGTTTAAGGGGAGCGGGGGGGTCGTACAATGAGCAGTTCTTC.

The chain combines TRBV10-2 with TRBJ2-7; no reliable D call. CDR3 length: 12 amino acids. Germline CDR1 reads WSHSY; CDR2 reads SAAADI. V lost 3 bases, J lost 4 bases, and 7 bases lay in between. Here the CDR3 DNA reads TGCGCCAGCAGTGATGCTAGGTACGAGCAGTACTTC. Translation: CASSDARYEQYF.

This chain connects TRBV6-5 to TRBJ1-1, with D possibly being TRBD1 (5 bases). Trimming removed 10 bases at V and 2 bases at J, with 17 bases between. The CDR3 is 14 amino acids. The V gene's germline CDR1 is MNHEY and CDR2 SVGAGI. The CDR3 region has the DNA TGTGCCATCAGGCAGGGCAGGGCTAACACTGAAGCTTTCTTT. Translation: CAIRQGRANTEAFF.